This TCR beta chain was identified during a study of cytomegalovirus exposure and HLA in healthy donors. General observations from the study: Previous analysis showed most TCR beta V segments were productive about 87% or about 30% of the time.

Primers included in the PCR were 60 Vbeta and 13 Jbeta primers. This table comes from immunoSEQ multiplex PCR, and its TCRdb copy is limited to in-frame clones, with some not included. The sample contains 60,000 or so clones, roughly 77% of which appear only once. This clone was detected once. The target antigen is unknown. These donors, healthy bone marrow donors, were studied. The clonotype originates from a woman aged 40 to 50 in good health and CMV-seropositive. The sequenced sample was PBMCs.

DNA for the CDR3: TGTGCCAGCTCACCGGAGGACCTGGACGAGCAGTACTTC. It translates to CASSPEDLDEQYF. The genes are TRBV18 and TRBJ2-7, with D perhaps TRBD2 (5 bases). The germline CDR1 and CDR2 sequences are KGHSH and LQKENI. The CDR3 extends over 13 amino acids. The V end lost 3 bases, the J end lost 5 bases, and 11 bases lay between the germline ends.